The rows below give T cell receptor beta chains drawn from one sample of a study of CD8+ T cells in alopecia areata. Sequenced by immunoSEQ multiplex PCR; TCRdb stores in-frame clones only, minus some. The sample includes 170,000 or so clones, around 60% seen only once; the top ten take roughly 14%. This material consisted of CD4+ T cells sorted from blood, taken at week 0. These receptors all stem from a human donor with alopecia areata. Each CDR3 is given with its conserved first and last residue. The order of the fields is CDR3 protein, CDR3 DNA, D gene, clone size, J gene, V gene. D genes are given only for firm matches. The size entry is marked missing in some rows and otherwise reads once, few, many or a size class.

CDR3: CAWIPMVAGGQETQYF; DNA: TGTGCCTGGATTCCAATGGTAGCGGGGGGGCAAGAGACCCAGTACTTC; D: TRBD2; size: few; J: TRBJ2-5; V: TRBV30
CDR3: CASSPPGNTEAFF; DNA: TGTGCCAGCTCCCCCCCCGGCAACACTGAAGCTTTCTTT; D: NA; size: few; J: TRBJ1-1; V: TRBV18
CDR3: CAWSVFGHPYEQYF; DNA: TGTGCCTGGAGTGTGTTCGGGCACCCCTACGAGCAGTACTTC; D: NA; size: NA; J: TRBJ2-7; V: TRBV30
CDR3: CSAGRFYGYTF; DNA: TGCAGTGCAGGGAGGTTCTATGGCTACACCTTC; D: NA; size: NA; J: TRBJ1-2; V: TRBV20-1
CDR3: CASSLVGGGLGEQFF; DNA: TGTGCCAGCAGCTTAGTTGGCGGGGGACTCGGTGAGCAGTTCTTC; D: TRBD2; size: few; J: TRBJ2-1; V: TRBV7-2
CDR3: CAWGGGTDTQYF; DNA: TGTGCCTGGGGGGGTGGCACAGATACGCAGTATTTT; D: NA; size: NA; J: TRBJ2-3; V: TRBV30
CDR3: CASTGRTEDTQYF; DNA: TGTGCCAGCACTGGACGGACTGAGGATACGCAGTATTTT; D: NA; size: NA; J: TRBJ2-3; V: TRBV2
CDR3: CASSRTRSSYEQYF; DNA: TGTGCCAGTAGTAGGACACGCAGCTCCTACGAGCAGTACTTC; D: NA; size: few; J: TRBJ2-7; V: TRBV19
CDR3: CASSLPDGVLQETQYF; DNA: TGTGCCAGCAGTTTACCCGATGGGGTACTCCAAGAGACCCAGTACTTC; D: NA; size: NA; J: TRBJ2-5; V: TRBV27
CDR3: CATSREDGTEPYNEQFF; DNA: TGTGCCACCAGCAGAGAGGACGGGACAGAGCCCTACAATGAGCAGTTCTTC; D: TRBD1; size: NA; J: TRBJ2-1; V: TRBV15
CDR3: CASSRSGQALGDGYTF; DNA: TGTGCCAGCAGCCGGTCGGGACAGGCCCTTGGGGACGGCTACACCTTC; D: TRBD1; size: few; J: TRBJ1-2; V: TRBV4-2
CDR3: CASSFLAGEQFF; DNA: TGTGCCAGCAGCTTTCTAGCGGGGGAGCAGTTCTTC; D: TRBD2; size: NA; J: TRBJ2-1; V: TRBV7-2
CDR3: CAWTTGAGNYGYTF; DNA: TGTGCCTGGACTACAGGGGCGGGAAACTATGGCTACACCTTC; D: TRBD1; size: NA; J: TRBJ1-2; V: TRBV30
CDR3: CASSGQGNNQPQHF; DNA: TGTGCCAGTTCGGGACAGGGAAACAATCAGCCCCAGCATTTT; D: TRBD1; size: NA; J: TRBJ1-5; V: TRBV28
CDR3: CAWSVMGASGNTIYF; DNA: TGTGCCTGGAGTGTAATGGGGGCTTCTGGAAACACCATATATTTT; D: NA; size: NA; J: TRBJ1-3; V: TRBV30
CDR3: CAWTPGKRGYQETQYF; DNA: TGTGCCTGGACGCCTGGGAAGCGGGGGTACCAAGAGACCCAGTACTTC; D: TRBD2; size: NA; J: TRBJ2-5; V: TRBV30
CDR3: CAWSRKQGNVEKLFF; DNA: TGTGCCTGGAGTCGAAAACAGGGAAATGTTGAAAAACTGTTTTTT; D: NA; size: NA; J: TRBJ1-4; V: TRBV30
CDR3: CASSQTGGSYEQYF; DNA: TGCGCCAGCAGTCAAACGGGGGGAAGTTACGAGCAGTACTTC; D: TRBD2; size: NA; J: TRBJ2-7; V: TRBV23-1
CDR3: CASSLVGQGGTEAFF; DNA: TGTGCCAGCAGCTTAGTGGGACAGGGGGGGACTGAAGCTTTCTTT; D: TRBD1; size: few; J: TRBJ1-1; V: TRBV7-8
CDR3: CASSKGQANEKLFF; DNA: TGTGCCAGTAGTAAGGGACAGGCTAATGAAAAACTGTTTTTT; D: TRBD1; size: NA; J: TRBJ1-4; V: TRBV19
CDR3: CASMIQGSRETQYF; DNA: TGCGCCAGTATGATACAGGGGTCAAGAGAGACCCAGTACTTC; D: TRBD1; size: NA; J: TRBJ2-5; V: TRBV5-1
CDR3: CASIVGSGGEQYF; DNA: TGTGCCAGCATCGTTGGGTCCGGCGGGGAGCAGTACTTC; D: NA; size: NA; J: TRBJ2-7; V: TRBV2
CDR3: CASSTQETQYF; DNA: TGCGCCAGCAGCACGCAAGAGACCCAGTACTTC; D: NA; size: few; J: TRBJ2-5; V: TRBV5-1
CDR3: CSVVGLLIVEQFF; DNA: TGCAGCGTTGTTGGGCTTCTGATAGTTGAGCAGTTCTTC; D: NA; size: once; J: TRBJ2-1; V: TRBV29-1
CDR3: CASSYNVAYEQYF; DNA: TGTGCCAGCAGTTATAATGTGGCCTACGAGCAGTACTTC; D: NA; size: NA; J: TRBJ2-7; V: TRBV6-5
CDR3: CASSQGRSYEQYF; DNA: TGTGCCAGCAGCCAGGGGCGCTCCTACGAGCAGTACTTC; D: NA; size: few; J: TRBJ2-7; V: TRBV6-5
CDR3: CSVRDVETQYF; DNA: TGCAGCGTCCGGGACGTAGAGACCCAGTACTTC; D: NA; size: few; J: TRBJ2-5; V: TRBV29-1
CDR3: CAITQGAAVNEQFF; DNA: TGTGCCATCACCCAGGGTGCGGCAGTCAATGAGCAGTTCTTC; D: NA; size: NA; J: TRBJ2-1; V: TRBV10-3
CDR3: CASSLALQETQYF; DNA: TGTGCCAGCAGCTTAGCGCTCCAAGAGACCCAGTACTTC; D: NA; size: NA; J: TRBJ2-5; V: TRBV7-2
CDR3: CASSQEPGEFYGYTF; DNA: TGTGCCAGCAGCCAAGAACCGGGGGAATTCTATGGCTACACCTTC; D: NA; size: few; J: TRBJ1-2; V: TRBV4-2
CDR3: CASSPRENTEAFF; DNA: TGTGCCAGCTCACCCCGGGAGAACACTGAAGCTTTCTTT; D: NA; size: few; J: TRBJ1-1; V: TRBV18
CDR3: CASKLVGQGTDEAFF; DNA: TGTGCCAGCAAATTGGTGGGACAGGGTACGGATGAAGCTTTCTTT; D: TRBD1; size: NA; J: TRBJ1-1; V: TRBV2
CDR3: CASSLQQGKGNEQFF; DNA: TGCGCCAGCAGCTTGCAACAGGGGAAAGGCAATGAGCAGTTCTTC; D: TRBD1; size: NA; J: TRBJ2-1; V: TRBV5-1
CDR3: CASSTNPHTEAFF; DNA: TGCGCCAGCAGCACAAACCCGCATACTGAAGCTTTCTTT; D: NA; size: NA; J: TRBJ1-1; V: TRBV5-1
CDR3: CASSSTWGDTEAFF; DNA: TGTGCCAGCAGCTCAACCTGGGGAGACACTGAAGCTTTCTTT; D: NA; size: few; J: TRBJ1-1; V: TRBV7-9